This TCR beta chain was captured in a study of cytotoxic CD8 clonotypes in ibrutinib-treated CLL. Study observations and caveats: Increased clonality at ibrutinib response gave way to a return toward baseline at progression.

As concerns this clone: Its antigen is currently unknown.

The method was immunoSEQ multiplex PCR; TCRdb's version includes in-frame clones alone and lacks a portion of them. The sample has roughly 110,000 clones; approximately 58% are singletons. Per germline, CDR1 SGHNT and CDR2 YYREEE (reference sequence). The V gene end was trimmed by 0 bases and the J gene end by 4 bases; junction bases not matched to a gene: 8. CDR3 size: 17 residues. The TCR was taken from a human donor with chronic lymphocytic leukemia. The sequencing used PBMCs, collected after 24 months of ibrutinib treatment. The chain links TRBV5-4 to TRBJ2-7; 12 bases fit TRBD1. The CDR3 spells CASSLGGGTGGFYEQYF. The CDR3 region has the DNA TGTGCCAGCAGCTTGGGAGGAGGGACAGGGGGCTTTTACGAGCAGTACTTC. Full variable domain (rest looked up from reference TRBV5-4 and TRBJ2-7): ETGVTQSPTHLIKTRGQQVTLRCSSQSGHNTVSWYQQALGQGPQFIFQYYREEENGRGNFPPRFSGLQFPNYSSELNVNALELDDSALYLCASSLGGGTGGFYEQYFGPGTRLTVT.